The 14 T cell receptor beta chains below come from one sample, sequenced in a study of TIL therapy for anti-PD-1-resistant metastatic lung cancer. The libraries were made with immunoSEQ v3. Measured with immunoSEQ multiplex PCR; TCRdb has only the in-frame clones, and not every one. The top ten hold over 12% of the sample, which has 35,000 to 55,000 clones, 79% seen once. Time point specified: pre-treatment sample, taken before nivolumab and TIL therapy. Sequencing used blood, obtained at baseline. The origin of the receptors is a man between 65 and 85 years old with non-small cell lung cancer.

CDR3 region: CASSMGASNQPQHF. The DNA for the CDR3 is TGTGCCAGCAGTATGGGGGCAAGCAATCAGCCCCAGCATTTT. The chain employs TRBV6-6 and TRBJ1-5, with a tentative D call TRBD1 (6 bases). Trimming removed 5 bases at V and 1 base at J, with 9 bases between. Germline assignment: CDR1 MNHNY and CDR2 SVGAGI (reference sequence). The CDR3 runs 14 residues.

This clone was counted a few times. The V gene is TRBV6-6, the J gene TRBJ1-3; the D is unclear. CDR1 and CDR2 from the germline V gene are MNHNY and SVGAGI (reference sequence). This CDR3 region has 13 residues. Trimming took off 6 bases at V and 4 bases at J, with 10 bases between the two ends. CDR3 sequence reads: CASSRDKGNTIYF. The CDR3 nucleotides are TGTGCCAGCAGCAGAGATAAGGGAAACACCATATATTTT.

The V gene is TRBV7-9, the J gene TRBJ2-7, with D maybe TRBD2 (5 bases). Germline V gives CDR1 SEHNR, CDR2 FQNEAQ (reference sequence). CDR3 size: 14 residues. V was clipped by 8 bases and J by 1 base, with 15 bases between them. CDR3 in amino acids: CASAGREVSYEQYF. DNA of the CDR3: TGTGCCAGCGCGGGCAGAGAAGTTTCCTACGAGCAGTACTTC.

This rearrangement joins TRBV6-5 to TRBJ1-4; the D gene is possibly TRBD1 (6 bases). The CDR3 totals 15 residues. Germline V lookup: CDR1 MNHEY, CDR2 SVGAGI. The V end lost 5 bases, the J end lost 3 bases, and 13 bases lay between the germline ends. The chain's CDR3 is CASSGTPGANEKLFF. DNA for the CDR3: TGTGCCAGCAGTGGGACACCAGGAGCTAATGAAAAACTGTTTTTT.

This chain connects TRBV6-6 to TRBJ2-1; unclear D gene. With 7 bases removed from V and 6 bases from J, the gap between germline ends came to 10 bases. The CDR3 is 12 amino acids. Germline CDR1 is MNHNY and CDR2 is SVGAGI (reference sequence). CDR3 DNA: TGTGCCAGCAACAAGCTAGGCAATGAGCAGTTCTTC. Translating gives CASNKLGNEQFF.

The rearrangement joins TRBV27 to TRBJ2-1; the match to TRBD1 covers 12 bases. V dropped 6 bases and J dropped 5; count of bases not matched to a gene: 5. There are 15 residues in the CDR3. In germline, CDR1 is MNHEY, CDR2 SMNVEV (reference sequence). CDR3: CASRPGQGANNEQFF. CDR3 bases: TGTGCCAGCAGGCCGGGACAGGGGGCTAACAATGAGCAGTTCTTC.

Here the CDR3 reads CASGLVLGVADEQFF. CDR3 nucleotide sequence: TGTGCTAGTGGTTTGGTACTTGGGGTAGCTGATGAGCAGTTCTTC. This rearrangement joins TRBV12-5 to TRBJ2-1, with D uncertain. Trimming stripped 0 bases from V and 8 bases from J, with 14 bases between. Germline V gene lookup returns CDR1 LGHNT and CDR2 FRNRAP. This CDR3 contains 15 residues.

The chain uses TRBV5-4 and TRBJ1-1; TRBD1 matches at 7 bases. Germline values: CDR1 SGHNT, CDR2 YYREEE (reference sequence). The J segment lost 8 bases and the V segment lost 5 bases, leaving 15 bases of the junction unmatched. The CDR3 loop spans 15 amino acids. The CDR3 sequence: CASSSLQGTRPEAFF. The CDR3 DNA follows: TGTGCCAGCAGTTCATTACAGGGGACCAGACCCGAAGCTTTCTTT.

The CDR3 sequence: CASSPLGQGNSEQYF. CDR3 DNA sequence: TGTGCCAGCTCACCACTGGGACAGGGAAACAGCGAGCAGTACTTC. This chain links TRBV18 with TRBJ2-7; TRBD1 matches 9 bases. V was pared by 1 base and J by 6 bases, with 7 bases of the junction left unmatched. This CDR3 contains 15 residues. CDR1 is KGHSH and CDR2 is LQKENI in the germline V gene.

This rearrangement joins TRBV11-2 to TRBJ2-3; D gene unclear. Germline V lookup: CDR1 SGHAT, CDR2 FQNNGV. V was pared by 0 bases and J by 2 bases, with 6 bases between. CDR3 length: 14 amino acids. CDR3 nucleotide sequence: TGTGCCAGCAGCTTAGAGCGGCTCACAGATACGCAGTATTTT. This codes for CASSLERLTDTQYF.

CDR3 sequence reads: CASTKGVGAYNEQFF. In DNA, the CDR3 is TGTGCCAGCACAAAGGGGGTAGGGGCATACAATGAGCAGTTCTTC. V gene TRBV9 combines with J gene TRBJ2-1; weak D call: TRBD1 (6 bases). Looked up from germline, CDR1 is SGDLS and CDR2 is YYNGEE. Trimming left V 6 bases short and J 4 bases short, with 17 bases between. CDR3 length: 15 residues.

The genes are TRBV11-2 and TRBJ1-1, with a possible D match to TRBD1 (5 bases). The germline V gene has CDR1 SGHAT and CDR2 FQNNGV. CDR3 length: 15 amino acids. V lost 6 bases, J lost 1 base, and 15 bases lay in between. CDR3: CASRHPGRENTEAFF. CDR3 nucleotide sequence: TGTGCCAGCAGACACCCGGGACGGGAGAACACTGAAGCTTTCTTT.

V and J are TRBV2 and TRBJ2-1; D ambiguous. Germline CDR1 is SNHLY and CDR2 is FYNNEI. V dropped 3 bases and J dropped 0 bases, with 9 bases sitting between them. The CDR3 has 15 residues. The CDR3 region is CASSEGYSSYNEQFF. The CDR3 DNA is TGTGCCAGCAGTGAGGGATACAGCTCCTACAATGAGCAGTTCTTC.

This sequence joins TRBV5-1 and TRBJ2-2; D might be TRBD2 (6 bases). Germline CDR1 SGHRS, CDR2 YFSETQ. Trimming left V 2 bases short and J 4 bases short, with 12 bases between. The CDR3 length is 15 residues. DNA for the CDR3: TGCGCCAGCAGCTTTTTGACTAGTACCACCGGGGAGCTGTTTTTT. It codes for CASSFLTSTTGELFF.